This record looks at one TCR beta chain sequence and its context. The specificity of this receptor is unknown. The sample holds no much larger clone one base away, and base qualities are not on file. The data were obtained in a study of cytomegalovirus exposure and HLA in healthy donors (dated by TCRdb to about 2017). Background on the whole study: According to an earlier analysis of 587 of the donors, 150 million to 200 million T cells yielded 90 million to 130 million unique TCR beta sequences and about 300 Gb of sequence data. An earlier analysis of some 600 of the donors applied high-throughput TCR beta sequencing to assess whether each TCR beta V gene segment acted as functional or pseudogenic. Every discovery cohort repertoire had been produced on one sequencing platform. An early release covering 550 to 650 HLA-typed donors comprised about 300 gigabases of sequencing data and tens of millions of unique TCR sequences. Rather than using new phenotypic data, the later analysis identified candidate immune exposures from TCR beta sequences and from how often those sequences occurred across donors. The study combined high-throughput TCR immunosequencing, statistical association of individual TCRs with disease status, and machine learning to predict cytomegalovirus infection status. The number of donors typed differed by locus, with about 620-630 for A, B, C, DRB1 and DQB1, more than 500 for DQA1, over 600 for DPA1, and some 470 for DPB1. Using immunosequencing, the study profiled T cell repertoires from 500 to 800 subjects and related those repertoires to cytomegalovirus serostatus. In a later genetic analysis, genome-wide SNP genotypes for about three fifths of the roughly 670 donors were used, and that subset was treated as a discovery cohort. A handful of DR-DQ haplotypes were handled as single units for association and clustering because linkage in the cohort was strong. The genetic ancestry cluster associated with self-reported Caucasian donors included 65% to 90% of the 398 genotyped donors. Among about 370 genotyped donors of the cohort, an average of roughly 230,000 unique TCR beta nucleotide sequences was sequenced per donor, of which about 18% were non-productive. Donor age, sex, ethnicity and CMV serostatus were compiled alongside the repertoire data. The aim of the study was to test whether cataloging public T cell receptors could identify signatures of past pathogen exposure. Both class I and class II loci were covered by HLA typing, at four-digit resolution. Besides the first cohort of under 700 subjects, a separate validation cohort made up of over a hundred different subjects was used. In a later analysis, previously published TCR beta repertoires from some 640 donors were re-analyzed and high-resolution HLA genotyping was added so that TCR occurrence patterns could be studied. Study-wide conclusions, independent of this receptor: An association between a missense DCLRE1C variant and V-gene and J-gene trimming of TCR beta chains was found in a later genetic analysis and replicated in an independent cohort. Compared with the roughly 600-donor mean, donors in an Asian-associated ancestry cluster had fewer N-insertions in productive TCRs, according to a later genetic analysis. A later analysis found that TCR association rates varied across HLA loci, with DRB1 alleles showing the most associated TCRs and HLA-C alleles the fewest. In both the original and validation cohorts, the classifier was reported to diagnose cytomegalovirus status with high specificity and sensitivity. This cohort had only TCR beta chains sequenced, and the lack of alpha or paired-chain data limited which features could be detected. In an earlier analysis of 450 to 750 of the donors, most TCR beta V segments appeared in productive rearrangements about 87% or about 30% of the time, broadly matching IMGT annotations. Most CMV-associated TCR beta chains appeared to be HLA-restricted in a later analysis, and the HLA associations seemed to be driven largely by CMV exposure. A group of highly shared sequence variants was considered likely to be a technical artifact of the sequencing pipeline. Correlated functional status among segregating V segments might be attributable to linkage disequilibrium, but an unknown experimental factor could not be ruled out. Because some donors lacked HLA typing at each locus, the association tests relied only on the typed subset. A later analysis associated about 16,000 TCR beta sequences with specific HLA alleles at a false discovery rate of 0.05. For the cohort, immune exposure information was limited to CMV serostatus. In a later analysis, several top co-occurrence clusters were reported to appear linked to parvovirus B19, influenza, CMV and Epstein-Barr virus. In vitro tests confirmed that a few of the cytomegalovirus-associated TCR beta chains recognize cytomegalovirus antigens. Across donors, most TCR sequences were observed very rarely, whereas some public TCRs were present in many individuals. The study listed 150 to 200 TCR beta chains as associated with cytomegalovirus. When HLA alleles, especially DR and DQ, strongly co-occurred, TCR associations were difficult to assign to individual alleles. A further reported finding was that TCR beta sequences accurately predicted the HLA-A and HLA-B alleles for most subjects in the first cohort. The authors suggested that the approach could potentially be extended to other disease states and immunological phenotypes. Compared with equally common non-associated chains, HLA-associated TCR beta chains in a later analysis were more clonally expanded and had lower generation probabilities. Some IMGT-functional V segments, including TRBV6-2 and TRBV6-3, could not be told apart with the 87-base-pair reads, so those segments were excluded. Approximately 16 rarely observed V segments, including chromosome 9 orphons, were excluded from the earlier analysis of about 610 of the donors because counts were too low. Presence/absence analyses assumed roughly uniform sequencing depth across donors, an assumption that may not hold.

V gives up 0 bases and J gives up 0 bases, and the segment between their germline ends measures 9 bases. From the germline V gene (reference sequence), CDR1 is SEHNR and CDR2 is FQNEAQ. The CDR3 measures 17 amino acids from cysteine to phenylalanine. Of the read, only the CDR3 DNA is kept; its 51 bases are in frame from base 1. In total, over 600 healthy bone marrow donors made up the cohort. At the time of sampling, all cohort members were nominally healthy, though unrecorded immune exposures were likely present. The donor was CMV seronegative and was included in the group of about 400 seronegative cohort members. A peripheral blood sample was collected from each donor, and TCR beta sequencing was performed on peripheral blood mononuclear cells. Genomic DNA was extracted from the blood cell samples with the Qiagen DNeasy Blood Extraction Kit. Receptor amplification or capture employed the immunoSEQ multiplex PCR assay. A mixture of 60 forward primers for TCR Vbeta segments and 13 reverse primers for TCR Jbeta segments was used in the multiplex PCR. The CDR3 region of rearranged TCR beta genes was amplified from genomic DNA by a multiplex PCR assay. The amplified TCR beta libraries were sequenced on the Illumina HiSeq System as 87-base-pair reads. The published analysis was carried out like this. In a later analysis, some 80 million unique TCR beta chains were counted across the 500 to 850 repertoires, and around 10 million of these chains were shared by at least two donors. To remove PCR and sequencing errors, raw reads were error-corrected and collapsed into unique sequences using a nearest-neighbor algorithm that merged closely related sequences. V, D and J gene segments were assigned by aligning CDR3 sequences to IMGT reference sequences. For a sequence to be retained, a match of at least six nucleotides to both a V gene segment and a J gene segment was required. A rearrangement was called productive if the CDR3 had no stop codons and remained in frame with V and J, and every other rearrangement was called non-productive. CDR3 was defined by IMGT convention, running from the second conserved V-encoded cysteine to the conserved J-encoded phenylalanine. The earlier analysis of 500 to 750 of the donors excluded any sequence lacking an unambiguous match to a single V gene segment. In an earlier analysis of some 590 of the donors, a V segment was called functional when productive rearrangements were above 56.7%, and segregating when the standard deviation between donors exceeded 5%. A statistical classification framework was developed to diagnose cytomegalovirus status using the catalog of TCR beta chain sequences. V and J gene assignment, in a later analysis, came from comparing TCR nucleotide sequences with IMGT/GENE-DB human TR gene sequences. In a later analysis, CDR3 sequences and most-parsimonious VDJ recombination scenarios were assigned using the TCRdist pipeline. In a later analysis, each TCR beta chain was defined by its CDR3 amino acid sequence together with its V-gene family, and reads lacking a unique V-gene family were excluded. To address suspected cross-contamination and a sequencing artifact, a later analysis removed 592 highly shared, low-generation-probability nucleotide sequences. In a later analysis, a clonal expansion index for each public chain was calculated from normalized within-repertoire ranks of inferred template counts. A later analysis computed generation probabilities with a VDJ recombination model fitted to out-of-frame rearrangements, and checked the results against IGoR. In a later analysis, TCR-TCR, TCR-HLA and TCR-CMV co-occurrence was scored with hypergeometric tests, and a repertoire-size bias correction was applied to TCR pairs. To estimate false discovery rates, a later analysis permuted the HLA or CMV assignments 20 times. In a later analysis, co-occurring TCRs were grouped using DBSCAN, with TCRdist sequence similarity added in when clustering inside HLA-allele-positive subsets. For co-occurrence clustering, repertoires with fewer than 30,000 or more than 120,000 public chains were excluded, along with roughly 5 repertoires with anomalous nucleotide sharing. TCRdb took this table from immuneACCESS and kept in-frame rearrangements with V and J called. Such tables lack part of the clones; where checked against another copy, unresolved V genes explain under half of the gap, and the rest is unexplained. V, J and clone size are taken as reported in that table, and D and trimming were inferred from the DNA itself. For this sample there are about 140,000 clones; roughly 80% appear just once. The ten biggest clones cover 5.1% of the sample.

The chain joins TRBV7-9 to TRBJ2-6, with the D gene uncertain. Sequenced: PBMCs. The TCR originated in a male donor in good health and CMV-seronegative. The bases are TGTGCCAGCAGCTTAGCCCTTAGCATCTCTGGGGCCAACGTCCTGACTTTC. The translation is CASSLALSISGANVLTF.